Listed below are T cell receptor beta chains from one sample, sequenced in a study of shared clonotypes between healthy human individuals. Sequencing was performed with immunoSEQ multiplex PCR; in TCRdb, only in-frame clones are kept and a portion is missing. The table shows some 980,000 clones, with approximately 80% occurring only once. The sequencing sample was made of memory CD4+ T cells sorted from blood. These receptors all stem from a man between 18 and 29 years old in good health. Each CDR3 is given with its conserved first and last residue. The order of the fields is J gene, V gene, CDR3 protein.

j_call: TRBJ2-7
v_call: TRBV5-4
cdr3_aa: CASRLDRTEQYF

j_call: TRBJ2-4
v_call: TRBV11-3
cdr3_aa: CASSPVRVGIQYF

j_call: TRBJ2-7
v_call: TRBV10-1
cdr3_aa: CASSDTRGAKGEQYF

j_call: TRBJ1-4
v_call: TRBV6-1
cdr3_aa: CASSSAGLGREKLFF

j_call: TRBJ2-1
v_call: TRBV4-1
cdr3_aa: CASSQGQSSYNEQFF

j_call: TRBJ2-5
v_call: TRBV10-2
cdr3_aa: CASIHQRNQETQYF

j_call: TRBJ2-1
v_call: TRBV4-1
cdr3_aa: CASSQDFFAEREYNEQFF

j_call: TRBJ2-7
v_call: TRBV7-2
cdr3_aa: CASSPEGQFLSEQYF

j_call: TRBJ2-2
v_call: TRBV30
cdr3_aa: CAWRITGIGTGELFF

j_call: TRBJ1-1
v_call: TRBV19
cdr3_aa: CATRLRRDTEAFF

j_call: TRBJ2-7
v_call: TRBV28
cdr3_aa: CASSLTGSLPYF

j_call: TRBJ1-1
v_call: TRBV11-2
cdr3_aa: CASSPGRVEAFF

j_call: TRBJ2-1
v_call: TRBV20-1
cdr3_aa: CSARDLADQFF

j_call: TRBJ1-5
v_call: TRBV28
cdr3_aa: CASSFSQGGQPQHF

j_call: TRBJ2-2
v_call: TRBV6-5
cdr3_aa: CASSPNRPPGELFF

j_call: TRBJ1-5
v_call: TRBV29-1
cdr3_aa: CSVRTGDQPQHF

j_call: TRBJ2-5
v_call: TRBV18
cdr3_aa: CASSPGALQETQYF

j_call: TRBJ2-7
v_call: TRBV6-5
cdr3_aa: CASSYLTGPYEQYF